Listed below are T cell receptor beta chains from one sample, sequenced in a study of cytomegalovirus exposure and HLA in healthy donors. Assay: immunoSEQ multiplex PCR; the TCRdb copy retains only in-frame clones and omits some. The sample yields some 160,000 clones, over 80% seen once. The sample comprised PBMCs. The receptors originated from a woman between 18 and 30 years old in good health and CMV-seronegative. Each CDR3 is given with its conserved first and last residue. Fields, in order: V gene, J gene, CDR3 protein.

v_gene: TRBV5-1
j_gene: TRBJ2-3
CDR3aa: CASSLERGRGGRTQYF

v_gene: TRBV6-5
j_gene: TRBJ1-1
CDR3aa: CASRVQGSGRTEAFF

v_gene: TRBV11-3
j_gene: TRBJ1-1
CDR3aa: CASSQAWGETTEAFF

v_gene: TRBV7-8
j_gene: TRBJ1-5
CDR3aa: CASSLGQASNQPQHF

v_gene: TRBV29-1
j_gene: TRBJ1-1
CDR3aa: CSVEDGGMNTEAFF

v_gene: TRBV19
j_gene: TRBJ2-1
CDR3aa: CASRMMDRGNYNEQFF

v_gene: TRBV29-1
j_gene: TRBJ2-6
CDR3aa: CSGSVSGANVLTF

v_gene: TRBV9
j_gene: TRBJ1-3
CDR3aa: CASSPQTGNSGNTIYF

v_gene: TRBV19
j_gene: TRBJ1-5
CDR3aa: CASSIKEGLQPQHF

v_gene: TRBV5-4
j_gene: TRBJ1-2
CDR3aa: CASSSGQADYGYTF

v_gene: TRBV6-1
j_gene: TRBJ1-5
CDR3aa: CASSEWGQKDQPQHF

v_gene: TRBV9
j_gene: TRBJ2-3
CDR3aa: CASAKKAGGGTDTQYF

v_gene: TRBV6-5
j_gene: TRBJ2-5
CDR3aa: CASSYSVQETQYF

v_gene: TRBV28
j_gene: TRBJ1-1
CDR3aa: CASSLQGSNEAFF

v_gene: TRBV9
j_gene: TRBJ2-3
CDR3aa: CASSAYRLTSSTDTQYF

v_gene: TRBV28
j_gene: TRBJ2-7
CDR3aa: CASSLSVFIEQYF

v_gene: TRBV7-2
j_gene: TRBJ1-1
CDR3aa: CASSLASGGFRMNTEAFF

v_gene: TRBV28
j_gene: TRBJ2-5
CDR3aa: CASSTPTGTPGSGTQYF

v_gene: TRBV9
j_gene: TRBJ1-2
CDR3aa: CASARGAGSGNYGYTF

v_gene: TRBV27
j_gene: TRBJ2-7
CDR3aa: CASSWTGSSYEQYF

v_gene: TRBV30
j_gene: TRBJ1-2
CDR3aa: CAWSASGVSNYGYTF

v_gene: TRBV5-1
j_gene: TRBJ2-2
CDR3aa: CASSPPGLAGGQNTGELFF

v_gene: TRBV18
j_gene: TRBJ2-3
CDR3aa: CASSPAGTSTDTQYF

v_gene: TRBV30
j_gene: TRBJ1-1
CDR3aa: CACLRTGQQGAFF

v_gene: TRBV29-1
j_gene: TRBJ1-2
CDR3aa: CSASSRTGYGYTF

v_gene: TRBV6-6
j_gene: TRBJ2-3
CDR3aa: CASTDLGGMGTDTQYF

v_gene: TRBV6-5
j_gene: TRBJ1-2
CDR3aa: CASIEGAQGGYTF

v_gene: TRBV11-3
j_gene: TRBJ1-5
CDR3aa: CASSLRQGLVPQPQHF

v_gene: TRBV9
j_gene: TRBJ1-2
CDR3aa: CASSPRSGVVIYGYTF

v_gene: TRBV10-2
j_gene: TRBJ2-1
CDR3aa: CASSESHEQFF

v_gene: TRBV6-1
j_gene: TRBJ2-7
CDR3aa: CASSLPTGGTGEQYF

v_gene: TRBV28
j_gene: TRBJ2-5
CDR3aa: CASSILAGLGTQYF

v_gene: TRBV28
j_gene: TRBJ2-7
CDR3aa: CASSPGRGFYEQYF

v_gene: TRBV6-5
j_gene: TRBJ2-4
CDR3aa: CASSSSNTRGGNSQYF

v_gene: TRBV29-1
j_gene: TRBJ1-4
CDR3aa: CSVLGAESNEKLFF

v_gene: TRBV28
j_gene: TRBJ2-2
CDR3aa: CASSHRGNGELFF

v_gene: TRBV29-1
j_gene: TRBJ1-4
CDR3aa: CSVVSAGVVFF

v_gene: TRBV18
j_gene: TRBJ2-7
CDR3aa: CASSPGHLSSYEQYF

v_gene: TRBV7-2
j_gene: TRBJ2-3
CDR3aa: CASSSRLAGGRDTQYF

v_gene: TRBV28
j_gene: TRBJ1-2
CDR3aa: CASTGDNYGYTF

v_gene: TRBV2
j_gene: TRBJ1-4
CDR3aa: CASRRTGHEKLFF

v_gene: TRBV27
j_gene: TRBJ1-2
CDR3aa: CASRDYKTGKAYGYTF

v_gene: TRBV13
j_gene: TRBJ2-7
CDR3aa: CASSTRLAGFDEQYF

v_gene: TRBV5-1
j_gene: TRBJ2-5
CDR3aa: CASSLDQGRETQYF

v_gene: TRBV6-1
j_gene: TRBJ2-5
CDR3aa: CASSGLQGNQETQYF

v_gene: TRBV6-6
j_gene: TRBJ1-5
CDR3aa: CASSDGTGDQPQHF